A single sample is the source of the 22 T cell receptor beta chains below, sequenced in a study of blood T cell repertoires in COVID-19. The table came from immunoSEQ multiplex PCR; TCRdb's copy has only in-frame clones and leaves some out. The sample has approximately 300,000 clones, about nine tenths seen once; the top ten hold more than 9%. The sample was PBMCs or T cells enriched from blood (not recorded which). The receptors come from a woman between 25 and 40 years old who had recovered from COVID-19.

V usage is TRBV15 and J usage is TRBJ2-2, with 7 bases matching TRBD1. This CDR3 contains 15 residues. The germline V gene has CDR1 LNHNV and CDR2 YYDKDF (reference sequence). V lost 3 bases to trimming and J lost 6 bases; unmatched junction nucleotides: 7. The CDR3 protein is CATSSRQGWSGELFF. The CDR3 DNA is TGTGCCACCAGCAGCCGACAGGGCTGGTCCGGGGAGCTGTTTTTT. The complete variable domain, with remaining parts taken from reference TRBV15 and TRBJ2-2, reads DAMVIQNPRYQVTQFGKPVTLSCSQTLNHNVMYWYQQKSSQAPKLLFHYYDKDFNNEADTPDNFQSRRPNTSFCFLDIRSPGLGDTAMYLCATSSRQGWSGELFFGEGSRLTVL.

The chain has TRBV30 and TRBJ1-6, with 7 bases lining up with TRBD1. The CDR3 runs 15 residues. V gave up 0 bases and J gave up 11 bases; unmatched junction bases: 10. Germline V lookup: CDR1 GTSNPN, CDR2 SVGIG (reference sequence). CDR3 nucleotides: TGTGCCTGGAGTGTAGGTGGCCAGGGGGGAACACCCCTCCACTTT. It is translated as CAWSVGGQGGTPLHF.

V usage is TRBV6-1 and J usage is TRBJ1-1; maybe TRBD1 (5 bases). This CDR3 has 16 residues. Germline CDR1 MNHNS, CDR2 SASEGT. Trimming stripped 4 bases from V and 1 base from J, with 16 bases between. CDR3 in amino acids: CASSVGSNGANTEAFF. CDR3 coding DNA: TGTGCCAGCAGTGTCGGGTCTAATGGGGCGAACACTGAAGCTTTCTTT.

The chain recombines TRBV28 with TRBJ1-2; no clear D. This CDR3 has 14 amino acids. V gave up 8 bases and J gave up 6 bases, with 19 bases separating them. CDR1 MDHEN and CDR2 SYDVKM come from the germline V gene. This CDR3 reads CASRAWAGADGYTF. In nucleotides, the CDR3 is TGTGCCAGCCGAGCATGGGCGGGAGCAGATGGCTACACCTTC.

The genes are TRBV4-3 and TRBJ2-3; TRBD1 agrees at 8 bases. Germline-derived CDR1 and CDR2 are LGHNA and YSLEER. The CDR3 consists of 15 residues. Losses at the gene ends were 1 base for V and 2 bases for J; bases not matched to a gene: 2. CDR3: CASSQGDRNTDTQYF. The CDR3 DNA reads TGCGCCAGCAGCCAAGGGGACAGGAACACAGATACGCAGTATTTT.

This clone was seen only once. This chain connects TRBV19 to TRBJ1-1; 8 bases map to TRBD1. The ends lost 0 bases at V and 7 bases at J; junction bases unmatched: 13. This CDR3 is built from 17 residues. Germline V gene data show CDR1 as LNHDA and CDR2 as SQIVND (reference sequence). CDR3: CASSIDQLTGAQDEAFF. The CDR3 region has the DNA TGTGCCAGTAGTATAGACCAACTGACAGGGGCGCAGGATGAAGCTTTCTTT. The full variable domain, rest sourced from reference TRBV19 and TRBJ1-1, is DGGITQSPKYLFRKEGQNVTLSCEQNLNHDAMYWYRQDPGQGLRLIYYSQIVNDFQKGDIAEGYSVSREKKESFPLTVTSAQKNPTAFYLCASSIDQLTGAQDEAFFGQGTRLTVV.

This clone was counted a single time. The chain uses TRBV27 and TRBJ2-7; TRBD2 might be the D (6 bases). V lost 3 bases, J lost 3 bases, and 21 bases lay in between. Germline CDR1 MNHEY, CDR2 SMNVEV (reference sequence). The CDR3 covers 17 residues. The CDR3 nucleotides read TGTGCCAGCAGTTTTTTGACGATCCGCGGGATAGGCTACGAGCAGTACTTC. Translating gives CASSFLTIRGIGYEQYF.

This clone was seen a handful of times. The V gene is TRBV10-1, the J gene TRBJ2-2, with TRBD1 matching 7 bases. V was pared by 2 bases and J by 3 bases, with 3 bases of the junction left unmatched. The CDR3 spans 15 residues. Germline CDR1 and CDR2: WNHNN and SYGVQD (reference sequence). DNA of the CDR3: TGCGCCAGCAGTGAGAGGCAGGGGGACACCGGGGAGCTGTTTTTT. Its protein product is CASSERQGDTGELFF.

A single count supports this clone. V and J are TRBV2 and TRBJ1-6; 8 nucleotides agree with TRBD1. CDR1 and CDR2 (germline): SNHLY, FYNNEI. This CDR3 comprises 14 residues. Unmatched junction bases numbered 3, after V lost 6 bases and J lost 5 bases. The CDR3 nucleotides read TGTGCCAGCAGCACGGACAGGGATAATTCACCCCTCCACTTT. Translating it yields CASSTDRDNSPLHF.

The rearrangement joins TRBV24-1 to TRBJ2-1, with D uncertain. V lost 3 bases and J 3 bases, leaving 5 bases between the germline ends. Germline V gives CDR1 KGHDR, CDR2 SFDVKD. This CDR3 is built from 13 residues. CDR3 residues: CATSDPSYNEQFF. CDR3 sequence (DNA): TGTGCCACCAGTGATCCCAGCTACAATGAGCAGTTCTTC.

The V call is TRBV30, the J call TRBJ2-7; 11 bases line up with TRBD1. The junction had 5 bases not matched to a gene; V was cut back by 7 bases and J by 6 bases. There are 12 residues in the CDR3. The germline V gene has CDR1 GTSNPN and CDR2 SVGIG (reference sequence). In DNA form, the CDR3 reads TGTGCCTCGGGACAGGGGGACCCCGAGCAGTACTTC. Residues: CASGQGDPEQYF.

This sequence joins TRBV6-5 and TRBJ2-7; 11 bases match TRBD1. Germline loops: CDR1 MNHEY, CDR2 SVGAGI. V was pared by 0 bases and J by 4 bases, with 5 bases of the junction left unmatched. CDR3 length: 16 amino acids. CDR3 amino acids: CASSYSGDRGWYEQYF. The DNA of the CDR3 is TGTGCCAGCAGTTACTCGGGGGACAGGGGGTGGTACGAGCAGTACTTC.

V gene TRBV27 combines with J gene TRBJ2-7; D may be TRBD2 (6 bases). This CDR3 is 14 amino acids long. CDR1 MNHEY and CDR2 SMNVEV come from the germline V gene (reference sequence). Trimming removed 7 bases at V and 4 bases at J, with 17 bases between. The CDR3 is CASTTSMGGYEQYF. CDR3 nucleotide sequence: TGTGCCAGCACCACTTCTATGGGGGGTTACGAGCAGTACTTC.

The V gene is TRBV10-3, the J gene TRBJ2-1; 10 bases agree with TRBD2. The germline gives CDR1 ENHRY, CDR2 SYGVKD. The length of the CDR3 is 16 residues. The ends lost 3 bases at V and 8 bases at J; junction bases unmatched: 10. CDR3 coding DNA: TGTGCCATCAGTGAATACAGTCCTAGCGGGAGCGATGAGCAGTTCTTC. Protein sequence: CAISEYSPSGSDEQFF.

This chain uses TRBV12-3 or TRBV12-4 with TRBJ2-7, with 7 positions matching TRBD1. The J segment lost 5 bases and the V segment lost 2 bases, leaving 3 bases of the junction unmatched. The CDR3 sequence is 13 residues long. The CDR3, as DNA: TGTGCCAGCAGTTTAAACAGGGGACACGAGCAGTACTTC. Translating gives CASSLNRGHEQYF.

The chain couples TRBV18 to TRBJ1-1; D is ambiguous. Between the trimmed V and J ends, which lost 8 bases and 0 bases, there was a span of 16 bases. Germline V CDR1 and CDR2: KGHSH, LQKENI. The CDR3 consists of 15 residues. Here the CDR3 DNA reads TGTGCCAGCCCCCGGGGTGACCTTATGAACACTGAAGCTTTCTTT. Residues: CASPRGDLMNTEAFF.

Comment on this clone: Mismatch with germline at one junction end may stem from a read error. This sample also contains other DNA sequences that code for the same CDR3. The V and J genes are TRBV6-5 and TRBJ1-5, with D perhaps matching TRBD1 (5 bases). Looked up from germline, CDR1 is MNHEY and CDR2 is SVGAGI. This CDR3 is built from 15 residues. CDR3 DNA sequence: TGTGCCAGCAGGCCCAGGGATTATAGCAACCAGCCCCAGCATTTT. It encodes CASRPRDYSNQPQHF.

The rearrangement uses TRBV2 and TRBJ1-5, with D maybe TRBD1 (6 bases). The CDR3 covers 17 residues. In germline, CDR1 is SNHLY, CDR2 FYNNEI. Trimming removed 2 bases at V and 6 bases at J, with 20 bases between. CDR3 nucleotides: TGTGCCAGCAGTGAACCTCCGGACACCTGGGGGCCTCAGCCCCAGCATTTT. Translating it yields CASSEPPDTWGPQPQHF.

This clone was seen only a few times. The chain recombines TRBV9 with TRBJ2-7; D not certain. CDR3 length equals 15 residues. The V gene's germline CDR1 is SGDLS and CDR2 YYNGEE. Trimming took 2 bases from V and 4 from J, leaving 16 bases between them. The CDR3 protein is CASSVSTAGPYEQYF. The DNA of the CDR3 is TGTGCCAGCAGCGTCTCTACGGCTGGGCCTTACGAGCAGTACTTC.

This chain links TRBV7-6 with TRBJ2-7; 7 bases are a match to TRBD2. CDR1 and CDR2 (germline): SGHVS, FNYEAQ. J was trimmed by 4 bases and V by 1 base; bases with no gene match: 4. The CDR3 length is 14 residues. Here the CDR3 reads CASSLGGRGYEQYF. The CDR3 DNA is TGTGCCAGCAGCTTAGGCGGGAGAGGGTACGAGCAGTACTTC.

V usage is TRBV3-1 (or the pseudogene TRBV3-2) and J usage is TRBJ2-5; 9 bases fit TRBD2. The germline V gene has CDR1 LGHDT and CDR2 YNNKEL (reference sequence). This CDR3 contains 18 residues. The V gene end was trimmed by 0 bases and the J gene end by 2 bases; junction bases not matched to a gene: 10. In DNA, the CDR3 is TGTGCCAGCAGCCAAGAAAGGAGACTAGCGGTAGTACAAGAGACCCAGTACTTC. This encodes CASSQERRLAVVQETQYF.

This sequence joins TRBV6-5 and TRBJ1-4; no clear D gene. V was trimmed by 6 bases and J by 3 bases, leaving 11 bases between them. CDR1 and CDR2 from the germline V gene are MNHEY and SVGAGI. The CDR3 has 14 amino acids. CDR3 protein: CASSAIPANEKLFF. Here the CDR3 DNA reads TGTGCCAGCAGCGCAATCCCGGCTAATGAAAAACTGTTTTTT.